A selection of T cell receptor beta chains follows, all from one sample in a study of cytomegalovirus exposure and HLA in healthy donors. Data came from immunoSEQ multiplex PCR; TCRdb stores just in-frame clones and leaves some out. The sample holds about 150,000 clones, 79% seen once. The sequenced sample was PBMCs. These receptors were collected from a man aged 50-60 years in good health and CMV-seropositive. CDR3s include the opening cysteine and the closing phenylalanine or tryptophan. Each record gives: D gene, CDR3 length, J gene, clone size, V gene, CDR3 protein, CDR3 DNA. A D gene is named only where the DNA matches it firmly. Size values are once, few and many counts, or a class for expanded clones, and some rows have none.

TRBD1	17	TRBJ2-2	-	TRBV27	CASTFELGTGIHGELFF	TGTGCCAGCACCTTCGAACTCGGGACAGGGATACACGGGGAGCTGTTTTTT
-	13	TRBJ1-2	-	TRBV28	CASSLGAEGGYTF	TGTGCCAGCAGTCTGGGGGCTGAGGGTGGCTACACCTTC
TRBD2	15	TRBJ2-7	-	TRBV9	CASSPTPGGGYEQYF	TGTGCCAGCAGCCCAACACCGGGGGGGGGTTACGAGCAGTACTTC
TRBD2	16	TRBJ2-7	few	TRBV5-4	CASSLGGLAGGYEQYF	TGTGCCAGCAGCTTGGGGGGACTAGCGGGAGGATACGAGCAGTACTTC
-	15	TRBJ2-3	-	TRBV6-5	CASSLFEGGTDTQYF	TGTGCCAGCAGTTTATTTGAGGGGGGCACAGATACGCAGTATTTT
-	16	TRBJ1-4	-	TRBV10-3	CAIKPGGAATNEKLFF	TGTGCCATCAAACCCGGAGGGGCCGCAACTAATGAAAAACTGTTTTTT
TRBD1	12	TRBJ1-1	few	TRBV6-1	CASREDRVWAFF	TGTGCCAGCAGGGAAGACAGGGTATGGGCTTTCTTT
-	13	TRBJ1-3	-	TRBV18	CASAGGQGNTIYF	TGTGCCAGCGCCGGCGGGCAGGGAAACACCATATATTTT
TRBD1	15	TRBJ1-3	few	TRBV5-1	CASSKGQPSGNTIYF	TGCGCCAGCAGCAAGGGACAGCCCTCTGGAAACACCATATATTTT
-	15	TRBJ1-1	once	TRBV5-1	CASSAGEIGYTEAFF	TGCGCCAGCAGCGCGGGGGAGATAGGGTACACTGAAGCTTTCTTT
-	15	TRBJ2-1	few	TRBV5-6	CASSFDIRHGNEQFF	TGTGCCAGCAGCTTCGATATAAGACATGGTAATGAGCAGTTCTTC
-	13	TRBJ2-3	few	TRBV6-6	CASSYDSRDTQYF	TGTGCCAGCAGTTATGACAGCAGGGATACGCAGTATTTT
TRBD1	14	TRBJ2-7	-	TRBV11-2	CASSLGTGGYEQYF	TGTGCCAGCAGCTTAGGGACAGGGGGTTACGAGCAGTACTTC
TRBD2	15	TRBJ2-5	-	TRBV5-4	CASSTQLAGKETQYF	TGTGCCAGCAGCACTCAACTAGCGGGTAAAGAGACCCAGTACTTC
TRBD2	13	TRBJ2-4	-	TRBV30	CAWSVAGHHIQYF	TGTGCCTGGTCCGTAGCGGGACACCACATTCAGTACTTC
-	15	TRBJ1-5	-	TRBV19	CASNLEGQSNQPQHF	TGTGCCAGTAATTTGGAGGGGCAGAGCAATCAGCCCCAGCATTTT
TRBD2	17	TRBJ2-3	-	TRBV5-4	CASSLRTSGNGADTQYF	TGTGCCAGCAGCTTGAGGACTAGCGGGAACGGGGCAGATACGCAGTATTTT
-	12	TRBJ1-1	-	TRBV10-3	CAIMGGDTEAFF	TGTGCCATCATGGGAGGGGACACTGAAGCTTTCTTT
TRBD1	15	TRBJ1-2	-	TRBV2	CASSLDRGFNYGYTF	TGTGCCAGCAGTTTGGACAGGGGGTTTAACTATGGCTACACCTTC
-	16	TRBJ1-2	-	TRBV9	CASSARSLGGGGGYTF	TGTGCCAGCAGCGCGAGATCCTTGGGGGGAGGCGGTGGCTACACCTTC
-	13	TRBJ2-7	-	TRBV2	CASSRDTTYEQYF	TGTGCCAGCAGCCGGGACACTACCTACGAGCAGTACTTC
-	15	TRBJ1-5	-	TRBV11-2	CASSQSGLSNQPQHF	TGTGCCAGCAGCCAGTCGGGGTTGAGCAATCAGCCCCAGCATTTT
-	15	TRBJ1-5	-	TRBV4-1	CASSQDFGGLKSQHF	TGCGCCAGCAGCCAAGATTTCGGGGGGTTGAAGTCCCAGCATTTT
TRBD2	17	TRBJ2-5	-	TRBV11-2	CASILASGRAGWETRYF	TGTGCCAGCATCTTAGCTAGCGGGAGGGCCGGTTGGGAGACCCGGTACTTC
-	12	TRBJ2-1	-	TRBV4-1	CASSWTGNEQFF	TGCGCCAGCAGCTGGACTGGCAATGAGCAGTTCTTC
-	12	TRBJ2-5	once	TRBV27	CASSLLGGTQYF	TGTGCCAGCAGTTTATTAGGAGGGACCCAGTACTTC
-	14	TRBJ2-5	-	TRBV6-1	CASGTYQDQETQYF	TGTGCCAGCGGAACGTACCAGGACCAAGAGACCCAGTACTTC
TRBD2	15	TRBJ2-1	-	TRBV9	CASSALAGDNNEQFF	TGTGCCAGCAGCGCACTAGCGGGAGATAACAATGAGCAGTTCTTC
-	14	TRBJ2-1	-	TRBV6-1	CASTTRGVYNEQFF	TGTGCCAGCACTACCAGGGGGGTCTACAATGAGCAGTTCTTC
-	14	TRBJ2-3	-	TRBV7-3	CASNSGGSTDTQYF	TGTGCCAGCAACTCTGGCGGTAGCACAGATACGCAGTATTTT
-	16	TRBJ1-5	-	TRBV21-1	CASSKEDSPSNQPQHF	TGTGCCAGCAGCAAAGAGGACAGTCCTAGCAATCAGCCCCAGCATTTT
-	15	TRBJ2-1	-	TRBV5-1	CASSLVSGQYNEQFF	TGCGCCAGCAGCTTGGTAAGCGGACAGTACAATGAGCAGTTCTTC
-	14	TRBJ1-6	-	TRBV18	CASSLDRTNSPLHF	TGTGCCAGCTCCCTTGACAGAACTAATTCACCCCTCCACTTT
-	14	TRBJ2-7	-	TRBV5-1	CASSRGGTDNEQYF	TGCGCCAGCAGCCGGGGCGGGACGGATAACGAGCAGTACTTC
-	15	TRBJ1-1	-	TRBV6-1	CASIGQGVLNTEAFF	TGTGCCAGCATCGGCCAGGGCGTCCTGAACACTGAAGCTTTCTTT
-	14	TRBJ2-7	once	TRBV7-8	CASSPPVSYYEQYF	TGTGCCAGCAGCCCGCCCGTTTCGTACTACGAGCAGTACTTC
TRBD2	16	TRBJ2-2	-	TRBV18	CASSPPSLAEKGELFF	TGTGCCAGCTCACCACCGTCACTAGCGGAAAAGGGGGAGCTGTTTTTT
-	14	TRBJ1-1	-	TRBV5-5	CAIGRGPQNTEAFF	TGTGCCATCGGGCGGGGTCCCCAGAACACTGAAGCTTTCTTT
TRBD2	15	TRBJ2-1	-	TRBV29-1	CSVGWSASGRDEQFF	TGCAGCGTTGGTTGGTCGGCTAGCGGGAGGGATGAGCAGTTCTTC
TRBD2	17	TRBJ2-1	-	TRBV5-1	CASSWGLAYGSYNEQFF	TGCGCCAGCAGCTGGGGACTAGCGTATGGATCCTACAATGAGCAGTTCTTC
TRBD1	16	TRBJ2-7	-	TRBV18	CASSPTSGGSIYEQYF	TGTGCCAGCTCACCCACTTCAGGGGGCTCGATCTACGAGCAGTACTTC
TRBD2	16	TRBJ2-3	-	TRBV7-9	CASSLEGLAGLSTQYF	TGTGCCAGCAGCCTTGAGGGACTAGCGGGATTAAGTACGCAGTATTTT
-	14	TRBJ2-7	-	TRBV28	CASTPRARGYEQYF	TGTGCCAGCACCCCCAGGGCCAGGGGCTACGAGCAGTACTTC
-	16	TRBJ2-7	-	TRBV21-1	CASSRLAGDRTYEQYF	TGTGCCAGCAGCCGACTAGCGGGAGATCGGACCTACGAGCAGTACTTC
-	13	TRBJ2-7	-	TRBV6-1	CASRLGQTYEQYF	TGTGCCAGTAGACTAGGGCAGACCTACGAGCAGTACTTC
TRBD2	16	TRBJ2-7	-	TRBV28	CASSLSGLAASYEQYF	TGTGCCAGCAGTTTGTCCGGACTAGCGGCCTCCTACGAGCAGTACTTC
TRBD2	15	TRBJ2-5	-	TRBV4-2	CASSQRLAGQGEQYF	TGTGCCAGCAGCCAAAGACTAGCGGGACAGGGTGAGCAGTACTTC
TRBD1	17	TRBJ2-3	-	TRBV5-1	CASSFGPGQGSTDTQYF	TGCGCCAGCAGCTTTGGCCCCGGACAGGGGAGCACAGATACGCAGTATTTT
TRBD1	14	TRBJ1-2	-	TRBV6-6	CASRRTGDLGGYTF	TGTGCCAGCAGACGGACAGGGGACTTAGGTGGCTACACCTTC
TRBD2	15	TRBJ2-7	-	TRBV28	CASSRLADSSYEQYF	TGTGCCAGCAGCCGACTAGCGGACAGCTCCTACGAGCAGTACTTC
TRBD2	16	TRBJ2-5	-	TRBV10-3	CAISESLAGERKTQYF	TGTGCCATCAGTGAGTCCCTAGCGGGAGAACGAAAGACCCAGTACTTC